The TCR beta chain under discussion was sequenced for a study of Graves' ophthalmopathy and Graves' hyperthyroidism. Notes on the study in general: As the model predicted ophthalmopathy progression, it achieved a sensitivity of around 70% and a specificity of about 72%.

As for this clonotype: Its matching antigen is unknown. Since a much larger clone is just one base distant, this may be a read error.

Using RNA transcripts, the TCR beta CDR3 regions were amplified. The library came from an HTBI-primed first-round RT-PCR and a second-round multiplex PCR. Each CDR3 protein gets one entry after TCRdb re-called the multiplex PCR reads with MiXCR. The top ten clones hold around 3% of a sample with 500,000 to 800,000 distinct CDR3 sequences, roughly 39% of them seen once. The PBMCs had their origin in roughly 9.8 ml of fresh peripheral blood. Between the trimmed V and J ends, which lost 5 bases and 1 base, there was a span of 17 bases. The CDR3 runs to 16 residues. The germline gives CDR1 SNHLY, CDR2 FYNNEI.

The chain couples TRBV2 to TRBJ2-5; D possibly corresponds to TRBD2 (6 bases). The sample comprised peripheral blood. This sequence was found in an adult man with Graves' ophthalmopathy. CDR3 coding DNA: TGTGCCAGCAGTAAAGGCGGGACGGCGCGCCAAGAGACCCAGTACTTC. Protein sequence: CASSKGGTARQETQYF.